One and the same sample provided the 7 T cell receptor beta chains below, sequenced in a study of cytomegalovirus exposure and HLA in healthy donors. The PCR employed 60 Vbeta primers together with 13 Jbeta primers. Only in-frame clones appear in the TCRdb table, and some are missing; sequencing was by immunoSEQ multiplex PCR. The data contain around 150,000 clones, about 72% of them singletons. The source material was PBMCs. The receptors were sampled from a man aged 25 to 45 in good health and CMV-seropositive.

The gene calls are TRBV11-2 and TRBJ1-1; possibly TRBD1 for D (5 bases). Germline V gene sequence: CDR1 SGHAT, CDR2 FQNNGV. With 5 bases removed from V and 11 bases from J, the gap between germline ends came to 15 bases. The CDR3 runs to 12 residues. Here the CDR3 reads CASSEPGGKAFF. The CDR3 bases are TGTGCCAGCAGCGAACCTGGGGGGAAGGCTTTCTTT.

The chain recombines TRBV5-1 with TRBJ2-7; tentative D call: TRBD2 (7 bases). V was pared by 4 bases and J by 1 base, with 12 bases between. The CDR3 runs to 14 residues. The germline V gene encodes CDR1 SGHRS and CDR2 YFSETQ. CDR3 nucleotide sequence: TGCGCCAGCAGCGGGGAGGGGGTTTCCTACGAGCAGTACTTC. It translates to CASSGEGVSYEQYF.

The chain carries TRBV11-2 and TRBJ1-1, with 7 nucleotides matching TRBD1. V was pared by 4 bases and J by 4 bases, with 9 bases of the junction left unmatched. Germline values: CDR1 SGHAT, CDR2 FQNNGV. The CDR3 extends over 15 amino acids. The CDR3 DNA sequence: TGTGCCAGCAGCTCCTCGGGACAGTGGAGCACTGAAGCTTTCTTT. Amino acids: CASSSSGQWSTEAFF.

The chain employs TRBV10-3 and TRBJ2-7; D not resolved. The CDR3 is 11 residues long. Germline CDR1 reads ENHRY; CDR2 reads SYGVKD. Trimming cost V 7 bases and J 3 bases, with 7 bases left between them. The CDR3 region is CAITDNYEQYF. The CDR3 nucleotides are TGTGCCATCACTGACAACTACGAGCAGTACTTC.

The table lists this clone with a count of one. This chain links TRBV7-8 with TRBJ2-7; the match to TRBD1 covers 11 bases. Germline assignment: CDR1 SGHVS and CDR2 FQNEAQ. The V gene end was trimmed by 0 bases and the J gene end by 2 bases; junction bases not matched to a gene: 6. The CDR3 extends over 17 amino acids. CDR3 DNA: TGTGCCAGCAGCTTAGCTTGGGGGGACAGGGGGGCCTACGAGCAGTACTTC. Protein sequence: CASSLAWGDRGAYEQYF.

This clone was counted a few times. The gene calls are TRBV6-5 and TRBJ2-7; TRBD2 aligns across 7 bases. V dropped 10 bases and J dropped 2; count of bases not matched to a gene: 5. The germline V gene has CDR1 MNHEY and CDR2 SVGAGI. The length of the CDR3 is 12 residues. The CDR3 sequence is CATQGGTYEQYF. The DNA of the CDR3 is TGTGCCACCCAGGGAGGGACCTACGAGCAGTACTTC.

The chain recombines TRBV18 with TRBJ2-6; TRBD1 might be the D (5 bases). Germline values: CDR1 KGHSH, CDR2 LQKENI. The CDR3 covers 19 residues. Trimming removed 3 bases from V and 0 bases from J, with 18 bases in between. In DNA, the CDR3 is TGTGCCAGCTCACCGCGGACGCAGGGCGGCAGCTCTGGGGCCAACGTCCTGACTTTC. Its translation is CASSPRTQGGSSGANVLTF.